The 28 T cell receptor beta chains listed next were all sequenced from one sample in a study of PD-L1 blockade in urothelial cancer. Clones were sequenced by immunoSEQ multiplex PCR, and TCRdb holds only the in-frame ones, with some missing. Of some 32,000 clones in the sample, around 83% were seen once. The sample was PBMCs, taken around atezolizumab (anti-PD-L1) treatment. These receptors all stem from a man in his 60s with urothelial cancer.

The genes are TRBV6-1 and TRBJ2-6; D is unresolved. The CDR3 is made up of 15 amino acids. The germline CDR1 and CDR2 sequences are MNHNS and SASEGT. V was clipped by 6 bases and J by 0 bases, with 9 bases between them. The CDR3 coding sequence is TGTGCCAGCAGATTGGAGAGCTCTGGGGCCAACGTCCTGACTTTC. Translating it yields CASRLESSGANVLTF.

The V and J genes are TRBV5-4 and TRBJ2-1, with 8 bases aligning to TRBD2. The CDR3 has 14 amino acids. Germline-derived CDR1 and CDR2 are SGHNT and YYREEE (reference sequence). V lost 6 bases and J lost 10; bases outside the gene matches: 12. The CDR3 sequence: CASIEPTSVGEQFF. CDR3 coding DNA: TGTGCCAGCATAGAGCCGACTAGCGTAGGGGAGCAGTTCTTC.

The genes are TRBV18 and TRBJ1-6, with 7 bases lining up with TRBD1. There are 14 residues in the CDR3. The germline V gene encodes CDR1 KGHSH and CDR2 LQKENI. V dropped 3 bases and J dropped 8; count of bases not matched to a gene: 4. CDR3 sequence (DNA): TGTGCCAGCTCACCCGACAGGGTTGATTCACCCCTCCACTTT. Translating gives CASSPDRVDSPLHF.

The chain is built from TRBV7-2 and TRBJ1-2; D is perhaps TRBD1 (5 bases). The CDR3 loop spans 14 amino acids. With 1 base removed from V and 7 bases from J, the gap between germline ends came to 13 bases. Germline V lookup: CDR1 SGHTA, CDR2 FQGNSA. The DNA of the CDR3 is TGTGCCAGCAGCTTAGGTCAGGGACTCCGTGGCTACACCTTC. It translates to CASSLGQGLRGYTF.

CDR3 amino acids: CASSRKDRASGYTF. In nucleotides, the CDR3 is TGTGCCAGCAGCAGGAAAGACAGGGCTAGTGGCTACACCTTC. The genes are TRBV21-1 and TRBJ1-2; the listed D gene, TRBD1, was not tested against the DNA. TRBV21-1 is a recognized pseudogene. This CDR3 has 14 residues.

The genes are TRBV5-1 and TRBJ1-5, with TRBD1 matching 8 bases. This CDR3 is 14 amino acids long. The V gene's germline CDR1 is SGHRS and CDR2 YFSETQ. V trimming: 4 bases; J trimming: 6 bases; junction bases outside the gene matches: 6. The CDR3 reads CASSPGQGGQPQHF. The CDR3 region has the DNA TGCGCCAGCAGCCCCGGACAGGGCGGTCAGCCCCAGCATTTT.

This chain uses TRBV6-1 with TRBJ2-7, with TRBD2 matching over 10 bases. The junction had 3 bases not matched to a gene; V was cut back by 0 bases and J by 4 bases. CDR1 is MNHNS, CDR2 SASEGT, per germline. The CDR3 has 15 residues. CDR3 bases: TGTGCCAGCAGTGAAGCAGTAGCGGGGGGATACGAGCAGTACTTC. Its translation: CASSEAVAGGYEQYF.

The rearrangement uses TRBV11-2 and TRBJ2-1; 7 positions match TRBD2. With V trimmed by 5 bases and J by 15 bases, 10 bases remained unmatched. CDR3 length: 12 amino acids. Germline CDR1 reads SGHAT; CDR2 reads FQNNGV. In DNA, the CDR3 is TGTGCCAGCAGCACCGCTCGGGCGGGAGCGTTCTTC. It encodes CASSTARAGAFF.

The rearrangement links TRBV9 to TRBJ2-7; maybe TRBD1 (5 bases). The CDR3 has 14 residues. The germline gives CDR1 SGDLS, CDR2 YYNGEE. V dropped 0 bases and J dropped 6 bases, with 13 bases sitting between them. Written as DNA, the CDR3 is TGTGCCAGCAGCGTAGGGGGCTCCCCGCTCGAGCAGTACTTC. As protein: CASSVGGSPLEQYF.

The V call is TRBV30, the J call TRBJ2-2; D is unclear. Trimming took off 2 bases at V and 9 bases at J, with 7 bases between the two ends. The CDR3 loop spans 11 amino acids. In germline, CDR1 is GTSNPN, CDR2 SVGIG (reference sequence). CDR3 DNA: TGTGCCTGGAGTCCTACCAGGGAGCTGTTTTTT. Its translation is CAWSPTRELFF.

A word on this clone: Germline and junction disagree at one end, which may indicate a read error. The V call is TRBV7-7, the J call TRBJ2-1; 10 bases match TRBD2. Germline V gene sequence: CDR1 SSHAT, CDR2 FNYEAQ (reference sequence). The CDR3 extends over 15 amino acids. The CDR3 coding sequence is TGTGCTAGCAGCTTAGGGACTAGCGCATGGGATGAGCAGTTCTTC. It codes for CASSLGTSAWDEQFF.

This rearrangement joins TRBV2 to TRBJ1-4, with 8 bases fitting TRBD1. CDR1 and CDR2 from the germline V gene are SNHLY and FYNNEI. The CDR3 has 13 amino acids. Losses at the gene ends were 11 bases for V and 8 bases for J; bases not matched to a gene: 10. In DNA form, the CDR3 reads TGTGCCGAACGGACAGGGCAGGGAGAAAAACTGTTTTTT. Translation gives CAERTGQGEKLFF.

The chain combines TRBV5-1 with TRBJ2-5; D perhaps matches TRBD2 (6 bases). This CDR3 has 15 residues. V lost 6 bases to trimming and J lost 2 bases, with 17 bases between them. Germline assignment: CDR1 SGHRS and CDR2 YFSETQ. CDR3 in DNA: TGCGCCAGCACTTTTCTCGGGGGTTCGCAAGAGACCCAGTACTTC. Protein product: CASTFLGGSQETQYF.

This clone was detected only once. The chain is built from TRBV9 and TRBJ1-1; 8 nucleotides agree with TRBD1. Trimming cost V 3 bases and J 0 bases; bases outside gene matches: 1. The CDR3 spans 14 residues. CDR1 and CDR2 (germline): SGDLS, YYNGEE. In nucleotides, the CDR3 is TGTGCCAGCAGCGCGACAGGGGTGAACACTGAAGCTTTCTTT. Translated, it gives CASSATGVNTEAFF. The complete variable domain, with remaining parts taken from reference TRBV9 and TRBJ1-1, reads DSGVTQTPKHLITATGQRVTLRCSPRSGDLSVYWYQQSLDQGLQFLIQYYNGEERAKGNILERFSAQQFPDLHSELNLSSLELGDSALYFCASSATGVNTEAFFGQGTRLTVV.

The J gene is TRBJ1-3, the V gene TRBV7-2, with 11 bases fitting TRBD1. Looked up from germline, CDR1 is SGHTA and CDR2 is FQGNSA. The CDR3 is 17 amino acids. V lost 5 bases and J lost 4; bases outside the gene matches: 10. The CDR3 here is CASSPRTGGAEGNTIYF. The CDR3 DNA is TGTGCCAGCAGCCCCCGGACAGGGGGCGCTGAGGGAAACACCATATATTTT.

In this sample, this clone turned up a few times. A read error may produce the germline difference seen at one junction end. The rearrangement links TRBV11-2 to TRBJ2-1; 8 positions agree with TRBD2. Germline CDR1 and CDR2: SGHAT and FQNNGV. The CDR3 length is 17 residues. CDR3 sequence (DNA): TGTGCCAGCAGCTTTAACGGACTAGCAGCCTCCAACAATGAGCAGTTCTTC. It is translated as CASSFNGLAASNNEQFF.

The chain combines TRBV7-9 with TRBJ2-3; D uncertain. V lost 5 bases and J lost 0, with 15 bases in between. The germline CDR1 and CDR2 sequences are SEHNR and FQNEAQ (reference sequence). This CDR3 is 16 amino acids long. The CDR3 DNA is TGTGCCAGCAGCCGGGTAGAAATCTCTAGCACAGATACGCAGTATTTT. Residues: CASSRVEISSTDTQYF.

The rearrangement links TRBV7-9 to TRBJ2-5; a possible D gene is TRBD2 (7 bases). The CDR3 extends over 16 amino acids. Germline V CDR1 and CDR2: SEHNR, FQNEAQ (reference sequence). Trimming took 4 bases from V and 4 from J, leaving 19 bases between them. The CDR3 here is CASSSLRGGPGETQYF. CDR3 DNA sequence: TGTGCCAGCAGCTCTCTGAGGGGGGGGCCGGGAGAGACCCAGTACTTC.

This chain links TRBV27 with TRBJ2-7; D possibly corresponds to TRBD1 (5 bases). Germline CDR1 is MNHEY and CDR2 is SMNVEV (reference sequence). V was pared by 3 bases and J by 2 bases, with 8 bases between. The CDR3 has 13 amino acids. The CDR3 region has the DNA TGTGCCAGCAGTTTTATAGGGGCCTACGAGCAGTACTTC. Protein: CASSFIGAYEQYF.

The chain combines TRBV9 with TRBJ1-1, with D possibly matching TRBD1 (5 bases). This CDR3 has 15 residues. CDR1 is SGDLS, CDR2 YYNGEE, per germline. The germline V and J ends were trimmed by 4 bases and 4 bases, with 17 bases remaining between them. The CDR3 nucleotides read TGTGCCAGCAGCCTCCTCCCAGCAGGGCTCACTGAAGCTTTCTTT. It encodes CASSLLPAGLTEAFF.

DNA for the CDR3: TGTGCCAGCAGGACATCGACGGGGAATTCACCCCTCCACTTT. Translated, it gives CASRTSTGNSPLHF. The chain employs TRBV27 and TRBJ1-6; D unclear. The CDR3 runs to 14 residues. The ends were cut back, 6 bases at V and 7 bases at J, with 13 bases in the middle. Germline values: CDR1 MNHEY, CDR2 SMNVEV (reference sequence).

The J gene is TRBJ1-2, the V gene TRBV29-1; TRBD1 aligns across 7 bases. This CDR3 is 13 amino acids long. V shed 4 bases, J shed 4 bases, and the junction held 6 bases outside the gene matches. Looked up from germline, CDR1 is SQVTM and CDR2 is ANQGSEA. CDR3 coding DNA: TGCAGCGTTGCAGGGGGTCAGTTCTATGGCTACACCTTC. This codes for CSVAGGQFYGYTF. Filled out from reference TRBV29-1 and TRBJ1-2, the complete variable domain reads SAVISQKPSRDICQRGTSLTIQCQVDSQVTMMFWYRQQPGQSLTLIATANQGSEATYESGFVIDKFPISRPNLTFSTLTVSNMSPEDSSIYLCSVAGGQFYGYTFGSGTRLTVV.

The chain carries TRBV6-5 and TRBJ1-2, with D hard to call. V lost 8 bases to trimming and J lost 4 bases, with 11 bases between them. Germline V gene sequence: CDR1 MNHEY, CDR2 SVGAGI. This CDR3 comprises 12 residues. CDR3 sequence reads: CASSGAGYGYTF. For the CDR3, the DNA is TGTGCCAGCTCCGGAGCTGGCTATGGCTACACCTTC.

This clone was detected once. The chain uses TRBV13 and TRBJ2-5, with 9 bases fitting TRBD1. V lost 2 bases and J lost 7; bases outside the gene matches: 8. The CDR3 runs 15 residues. Germline V CDR1 and CDR2: PRHDT, FYEKMQ (reference sequence). The CDR3 bases are TGTGCCAGCAGCTTAATGCTGGGGGGACAGGGGACCCAGTACTTC. Translated: CASSLMLGGQGTQYF.

This clone qualifies as medium-sized. The genes are TRBV5-6 and TRBJ1-1; no clear D. The CDR3 has 13 amino acids. V gave up 4 bases and J gave up 4 bases, with 11 bases separating them. The germline CDR1 and CDR2 sequences are SGHDT and YYEEEE. The CDR3 loop is CASSPSTGTEAFF. The CDR3 nucleotides read TGTGCCAGCAGCCCCTCGACGGGCACTGAAGCTTTCTTT.

The rearrangement links TRBV5-1 to TRBJ2-2; D might be TRBD2 (7 bases). Germline V gene sequence: CDR1 SGHRS, CDR2 YFSETQ. This CDR3 is 14 amino acids long. Trimming took 3 bases from V and 5 from J, leaving 11 bases between them. The CDR3 loop is CASSSGGSTGELFF. The CDR3 nucleotides are TGCGCCAGCAGCTCGGGGGGCAGTACCGGGGAGCTGTTTTTT.

The rearrangement joins TRBV5-1 to TRBJ1-2, with D unclear. Germline V lookup: CDR1 SGHRS, CDR2 YFSETQ. CDR3 length: 15 residues. The V and J ends lost 0 bases and 4 bases respectively, with 13 bases between them. The CDR3 bases are TGCGCCAGCAGCTTGGCCTTAGCAGACCTCTATGGCTACACCTTC. Translation: CASSLALADLYGYTF.

This clone was seen a handful of times. The chain joins TRBV5-1 to TRBJ2-1; D unresolved. The germline V and J ends were trimmed by 4 bases and 5 bases, with 4 bases remaining between them. CDR3 length equals 11 residues. Germline values: CDR1 SGHRS, CDR2 YFSETQ. This chain's CDR3 is CASSEHNEQFF. The DNA for the CDR3 is TGCGCCAGCAGCGAGCACAATGAGCAGTTCTTC. Drawing the rest from reference TRBV5-1 and TRBJ2-1, the complete variable domain is KAGVTQTPRYLIKTRGQQVTLSCSPISGHRSVSWYQQTPGQGLQFLFEYFSETQRNKGNFPGRFSGRQFSNSRSEMNVSTLELGDSALYLCASSEHNEQFFGPGTRLTVL.